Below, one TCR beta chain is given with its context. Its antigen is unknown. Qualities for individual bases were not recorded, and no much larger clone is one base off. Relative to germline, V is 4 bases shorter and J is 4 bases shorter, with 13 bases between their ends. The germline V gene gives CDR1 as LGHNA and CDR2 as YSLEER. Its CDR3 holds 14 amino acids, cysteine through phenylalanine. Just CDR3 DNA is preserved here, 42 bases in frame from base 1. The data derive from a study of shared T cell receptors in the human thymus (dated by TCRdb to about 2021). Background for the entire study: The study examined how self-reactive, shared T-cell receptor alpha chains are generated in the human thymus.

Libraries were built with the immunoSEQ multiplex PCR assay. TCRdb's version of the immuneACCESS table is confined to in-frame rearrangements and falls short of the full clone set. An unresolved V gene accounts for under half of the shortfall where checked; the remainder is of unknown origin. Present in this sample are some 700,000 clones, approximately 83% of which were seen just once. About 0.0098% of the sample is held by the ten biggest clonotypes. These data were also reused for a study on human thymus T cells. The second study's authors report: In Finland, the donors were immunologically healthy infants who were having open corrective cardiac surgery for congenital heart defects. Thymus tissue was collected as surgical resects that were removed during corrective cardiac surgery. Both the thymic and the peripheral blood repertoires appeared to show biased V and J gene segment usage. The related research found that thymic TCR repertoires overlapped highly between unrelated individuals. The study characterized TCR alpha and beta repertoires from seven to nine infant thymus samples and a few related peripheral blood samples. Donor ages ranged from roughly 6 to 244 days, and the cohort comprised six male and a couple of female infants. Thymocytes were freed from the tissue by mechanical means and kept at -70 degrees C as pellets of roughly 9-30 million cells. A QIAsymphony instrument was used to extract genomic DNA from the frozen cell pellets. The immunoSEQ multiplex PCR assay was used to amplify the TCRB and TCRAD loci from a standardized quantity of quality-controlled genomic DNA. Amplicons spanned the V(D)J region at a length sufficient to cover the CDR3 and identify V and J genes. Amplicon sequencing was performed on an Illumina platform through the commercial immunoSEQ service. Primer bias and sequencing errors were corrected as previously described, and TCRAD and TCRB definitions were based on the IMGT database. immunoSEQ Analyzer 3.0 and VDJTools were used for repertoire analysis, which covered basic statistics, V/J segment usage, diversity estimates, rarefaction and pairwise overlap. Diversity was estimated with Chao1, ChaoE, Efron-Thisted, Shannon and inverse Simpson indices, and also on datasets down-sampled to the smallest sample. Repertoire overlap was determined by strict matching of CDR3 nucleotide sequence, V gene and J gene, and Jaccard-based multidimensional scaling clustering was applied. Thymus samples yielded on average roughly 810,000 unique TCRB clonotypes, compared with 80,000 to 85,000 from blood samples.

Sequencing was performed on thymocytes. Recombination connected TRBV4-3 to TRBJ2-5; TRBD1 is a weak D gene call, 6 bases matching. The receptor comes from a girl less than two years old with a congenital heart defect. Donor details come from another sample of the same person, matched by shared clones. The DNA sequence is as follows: TGCGCCAGCAGCCTGACCCAGGGGCGAGAGACCCAGTACTTC. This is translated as CASSLTQGRETQYF.